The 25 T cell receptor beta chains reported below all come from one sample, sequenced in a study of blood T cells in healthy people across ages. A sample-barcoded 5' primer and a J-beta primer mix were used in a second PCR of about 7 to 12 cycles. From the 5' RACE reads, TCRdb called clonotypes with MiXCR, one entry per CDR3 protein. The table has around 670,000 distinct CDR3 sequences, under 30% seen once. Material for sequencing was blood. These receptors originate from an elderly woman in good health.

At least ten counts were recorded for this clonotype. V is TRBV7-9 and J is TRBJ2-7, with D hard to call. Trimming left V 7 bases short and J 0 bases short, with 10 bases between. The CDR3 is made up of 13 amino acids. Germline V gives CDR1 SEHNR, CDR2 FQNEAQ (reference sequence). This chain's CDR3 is CASTSPSSYEQYF. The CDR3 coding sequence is TGTGCCAGCACCTCTCCGAGCTCCTACGAGCAGTACTTC.

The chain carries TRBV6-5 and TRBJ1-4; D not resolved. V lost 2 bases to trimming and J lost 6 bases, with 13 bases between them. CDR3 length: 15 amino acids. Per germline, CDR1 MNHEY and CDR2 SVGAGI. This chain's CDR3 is CASSYRPLGDEKLFF. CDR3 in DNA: TGTGCCAGCAGTTACCGCCCCCTCGGAGATGAAAAACTGTTTTTT.

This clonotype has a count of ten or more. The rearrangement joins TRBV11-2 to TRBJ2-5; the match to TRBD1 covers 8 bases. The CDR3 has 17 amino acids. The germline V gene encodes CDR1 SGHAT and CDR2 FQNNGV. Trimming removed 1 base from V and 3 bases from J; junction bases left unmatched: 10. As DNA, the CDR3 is TGTGCCAGCAGCTTAGGGGTACTCAGGGGGCCTGAAGAGACCCAGTACTTC. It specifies CASSLGVLRGPEETQYF.

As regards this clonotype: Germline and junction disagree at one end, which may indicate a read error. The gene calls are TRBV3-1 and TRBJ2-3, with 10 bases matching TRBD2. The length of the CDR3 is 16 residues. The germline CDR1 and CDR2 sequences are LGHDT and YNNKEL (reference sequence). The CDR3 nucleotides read TGTGTCAGCAGCCCCAGGAGCGGGGGGGGCACAGATACGCAGTATTTT. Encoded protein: CVSSPRSGGGTDTQYF.

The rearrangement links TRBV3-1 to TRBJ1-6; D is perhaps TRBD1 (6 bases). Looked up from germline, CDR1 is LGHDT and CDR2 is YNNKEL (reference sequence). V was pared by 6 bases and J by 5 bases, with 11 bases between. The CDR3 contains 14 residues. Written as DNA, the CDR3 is TGTGCCAGCAGTACGGACAGTCATAATTCACCCCTCCACTTT. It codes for CASSTDSHNSPLHF.

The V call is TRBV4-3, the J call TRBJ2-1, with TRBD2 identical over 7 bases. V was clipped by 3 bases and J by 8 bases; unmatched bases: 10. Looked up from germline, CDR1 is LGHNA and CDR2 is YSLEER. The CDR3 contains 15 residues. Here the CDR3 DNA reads TGCGCCAGCAGCCACCAAGCGGGACCTTCAGATGAGCAGTTCTTC. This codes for CASSHQAGPSDEQFF.

CDR3 DNA: TGTGCCAGCAGTCAAAGCGGAGGAGGTATTGAGCAGTACTTC. Protein sequence: CASSQSGGGIEQYF. This chain links TRBV6-6 with TRBJ2-5; a possible D gene is TRBD2 (5 bases). Germline assignment: CDR1 MNHNY and CDR2 SVGAGI (reference sequence). Trimming removed 5 bases from V and 11 bases from J, with 21 bases in between. This CDR3 spans 14 amino acids.

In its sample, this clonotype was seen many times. The CDR3 here is CASSSQTNQPQHF. In DNA, the CDR3 is TGTGCCAGCAGTTCCCAAACCAATCAGCCCCAGCATTTT. The chain uses TRBV6-6 and TRBJ1-5; D is unclear. This CDR3 contains 13 residues. Germline loops: CDR1 MNHNY, CDR2 SVGAGI (reference sequence). The V gene lost 4 bases and the J gene lost 3 bases, with 7 bases spanning the gap.

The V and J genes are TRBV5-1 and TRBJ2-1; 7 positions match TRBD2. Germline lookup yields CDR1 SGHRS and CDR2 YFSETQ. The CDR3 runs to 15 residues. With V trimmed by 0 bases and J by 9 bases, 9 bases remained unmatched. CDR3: CASSLGAGAIREQFF. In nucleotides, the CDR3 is TGCGCCAGCAGCTTGGGCGCGGGAGCGATTCGTGAGCAGTTCTTC.

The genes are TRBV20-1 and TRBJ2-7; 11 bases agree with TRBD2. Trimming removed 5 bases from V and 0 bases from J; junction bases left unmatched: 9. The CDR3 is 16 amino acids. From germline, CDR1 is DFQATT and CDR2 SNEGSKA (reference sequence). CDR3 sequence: CSAHSGTSGFSYEQYF. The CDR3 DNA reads TGCAGTGCTCATTCTGGGACTAGCGGTTTCTCCTACGAGCAGTACTTC.

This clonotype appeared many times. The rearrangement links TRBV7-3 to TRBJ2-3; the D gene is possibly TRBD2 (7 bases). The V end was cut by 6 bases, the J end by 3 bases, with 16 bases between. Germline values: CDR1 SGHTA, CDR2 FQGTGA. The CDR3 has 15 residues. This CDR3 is CASSSRGGATDTQYF. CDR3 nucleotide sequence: TGTGCCAGCAGTTCGAGGGGGGGCGCAACAGATACGCAGTATTTT.

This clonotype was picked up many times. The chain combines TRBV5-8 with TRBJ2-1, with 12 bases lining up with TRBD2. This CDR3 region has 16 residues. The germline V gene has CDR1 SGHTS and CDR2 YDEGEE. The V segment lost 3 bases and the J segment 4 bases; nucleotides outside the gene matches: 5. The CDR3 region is CASSYFGTSGYNEQFF. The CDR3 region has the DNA TGTGCCAGCAGCTATTTTGGGACTAGCGGGTACAATGAGCAGTTCTTC.

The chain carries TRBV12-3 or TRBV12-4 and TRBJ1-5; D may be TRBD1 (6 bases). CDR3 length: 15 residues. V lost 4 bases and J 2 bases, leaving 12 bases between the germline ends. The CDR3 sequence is CASSSGENGNQPQHF. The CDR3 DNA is TGTGCCAGCAGTTCAGGGGAGAATGGCAATCAGCCCCAGCATTTT.

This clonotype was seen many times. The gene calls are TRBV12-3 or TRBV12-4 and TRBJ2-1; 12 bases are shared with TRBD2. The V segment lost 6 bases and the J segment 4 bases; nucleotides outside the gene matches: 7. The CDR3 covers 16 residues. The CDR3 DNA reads TGTGCCAGCAGCCATCTTACTAGCGGGGGGTACAATGAGCAGTTCTTC. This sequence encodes CASSHLTSGGYNEQFF.

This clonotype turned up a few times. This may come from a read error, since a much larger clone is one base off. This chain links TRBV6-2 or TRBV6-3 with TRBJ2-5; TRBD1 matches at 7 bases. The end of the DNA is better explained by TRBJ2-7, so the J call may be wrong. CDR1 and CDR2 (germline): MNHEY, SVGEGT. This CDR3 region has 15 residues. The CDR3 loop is CVSSYARDRAYEQYF. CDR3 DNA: TGTGTCAGCAGTTACGCCCGGGACAGAGCCTACGAGCAGTACTTC.

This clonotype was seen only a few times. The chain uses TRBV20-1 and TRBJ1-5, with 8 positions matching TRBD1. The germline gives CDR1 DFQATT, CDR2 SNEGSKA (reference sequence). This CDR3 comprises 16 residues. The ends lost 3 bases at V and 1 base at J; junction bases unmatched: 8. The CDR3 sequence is CSARATGGGSNQPQHF. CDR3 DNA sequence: TGCAGTGCTAGGGCCACAGGGGGTGGGAGCAATCAGCCCCAGCATTTT.

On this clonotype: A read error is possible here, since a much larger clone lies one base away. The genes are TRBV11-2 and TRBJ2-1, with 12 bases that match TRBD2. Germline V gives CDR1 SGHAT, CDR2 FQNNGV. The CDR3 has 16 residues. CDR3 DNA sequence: TGTGCCAGCGTACTGACTAGCGGGGGATCCTACAATGGGCAGTTCTTC. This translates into CASVLTSGGSYNGQFF. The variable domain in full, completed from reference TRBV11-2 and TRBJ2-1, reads EAGVAQSPRYKIIEKRQSVAFWCNPISGHATLYWYQQILGQGPKLLIQFQNNGVVDDSQLPKDRFSAERLKGVDSTLKIQPAKLEDSAVYLCASVLTSGGSYNGQFFGPGTRLTVL.

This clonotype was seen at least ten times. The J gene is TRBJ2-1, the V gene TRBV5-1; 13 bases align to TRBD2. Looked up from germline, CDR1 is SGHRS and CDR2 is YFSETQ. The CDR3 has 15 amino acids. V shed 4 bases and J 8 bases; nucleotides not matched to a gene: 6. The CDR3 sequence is CASSAGTSGNHEQFF. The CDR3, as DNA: TGCGCCAGCAGCGCGGGGACTAGCGGGAACCATGAGCAGTTCTTC.

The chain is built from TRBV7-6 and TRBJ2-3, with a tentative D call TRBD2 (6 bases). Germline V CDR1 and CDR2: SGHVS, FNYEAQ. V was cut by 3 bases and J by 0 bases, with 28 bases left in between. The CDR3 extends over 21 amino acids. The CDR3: CASSFVGLERPRDWSTDTQYF. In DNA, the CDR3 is TGTGCCAGCAGCTTTGTGGGTTTGGAGCGGCCGAGGGACTGGAGCACAGATACGCAGTATTTT.

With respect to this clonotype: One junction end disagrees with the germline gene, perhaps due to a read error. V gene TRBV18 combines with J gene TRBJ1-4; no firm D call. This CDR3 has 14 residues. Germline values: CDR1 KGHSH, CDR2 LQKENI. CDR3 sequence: CASSPKRENEKRFF. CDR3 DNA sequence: TGTGCCAGCTCACCGAAGCGGGAGAATGAAAAACGGTTTTTT.

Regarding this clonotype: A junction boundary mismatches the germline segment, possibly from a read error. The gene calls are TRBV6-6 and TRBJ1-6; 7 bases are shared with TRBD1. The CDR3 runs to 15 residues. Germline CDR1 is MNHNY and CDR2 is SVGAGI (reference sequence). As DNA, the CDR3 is TGTGCCAGCAGTTACACGACAGGGCTTCTTTCACCCCCCCACTTT. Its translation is CASSYTTGLLSPPHF.

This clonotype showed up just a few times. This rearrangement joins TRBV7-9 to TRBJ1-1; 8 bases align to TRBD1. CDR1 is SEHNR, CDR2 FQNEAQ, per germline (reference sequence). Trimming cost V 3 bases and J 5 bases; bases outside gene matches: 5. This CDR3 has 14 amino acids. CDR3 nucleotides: TGTGCCAGCAGCTTCATACAGGGGGGGACTGAAGCTTTCTTT. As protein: CASSFIQGGTEAFF. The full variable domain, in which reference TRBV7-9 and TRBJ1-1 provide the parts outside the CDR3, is DTGVSQNPRHKITKRGQNVTFRCDPISEHNRLYWYRQTLGQGPEFLTYFQNEAQLEKSRLLSDRFSAERPKGSFSTLEIQRTEQGDSAMYLCASSFIQGGTEAFFGQGTRLTVV.

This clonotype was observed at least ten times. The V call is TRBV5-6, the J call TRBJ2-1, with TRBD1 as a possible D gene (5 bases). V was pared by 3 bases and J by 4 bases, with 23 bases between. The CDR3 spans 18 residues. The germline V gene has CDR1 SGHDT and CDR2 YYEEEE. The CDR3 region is CASSSPMVVGLGYNEQFF. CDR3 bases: TGTGCCAGCAGCTCACCGATGGTGGTGGGGCTAGGTTACAATGAGCAGTTCTTC.

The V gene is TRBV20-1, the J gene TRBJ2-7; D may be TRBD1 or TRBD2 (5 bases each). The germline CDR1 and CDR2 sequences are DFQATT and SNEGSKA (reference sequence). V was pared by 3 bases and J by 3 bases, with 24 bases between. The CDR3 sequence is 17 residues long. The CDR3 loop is CSARGPLAGVKSYEQYF. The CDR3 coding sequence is TGCAGTGCTAGGGGGCCCCTAGCAGGTGTAAAAAGCTACGAGCAGTACTTC.

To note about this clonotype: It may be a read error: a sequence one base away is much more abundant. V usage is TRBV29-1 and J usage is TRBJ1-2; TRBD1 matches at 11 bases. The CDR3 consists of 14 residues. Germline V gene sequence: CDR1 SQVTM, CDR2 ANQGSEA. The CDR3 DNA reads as TGCGGCGTGAACTCGGGACAGGGGGACTATGGCTACACCTTC. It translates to CGVNSGQGDYGYTF.